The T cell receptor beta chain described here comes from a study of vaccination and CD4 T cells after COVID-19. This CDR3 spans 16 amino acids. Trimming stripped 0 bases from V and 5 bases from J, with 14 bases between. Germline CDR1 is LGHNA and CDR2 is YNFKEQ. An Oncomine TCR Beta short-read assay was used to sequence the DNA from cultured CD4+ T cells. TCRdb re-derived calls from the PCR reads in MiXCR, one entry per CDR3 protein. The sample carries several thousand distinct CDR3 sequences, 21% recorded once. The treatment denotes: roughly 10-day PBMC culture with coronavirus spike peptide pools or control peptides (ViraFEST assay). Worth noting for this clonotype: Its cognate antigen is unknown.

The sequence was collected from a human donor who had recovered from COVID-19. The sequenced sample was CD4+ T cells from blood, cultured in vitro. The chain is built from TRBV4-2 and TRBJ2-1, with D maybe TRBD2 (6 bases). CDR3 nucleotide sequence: TGTGCCAGCAGCCAAGATCTTGGCGGGGAGGACAATGAGCAGTTCTTC. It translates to CASSQDLGGEDNEQFF.